The 9 T cell receptor beta chains presented below share a single source sample, sequenced in a study of blood T cell repertoires in COVID-19. Profiled with immunoSEQ multiplex PCR; TCRdb holds only in-frame clones, not every one. The profile shows around 240,000 clones, roughly 88% of them singletons. Specimen: PBMCs or T cells enriched from blood (not recorded which). These receptors were taken from a woman in her forties or fifties who had recovered from COVID-19.

This clone has a single count. V usage is TRBV5-1 and J usage is TRBJ2-3; 11 positions match TRBD2. Germline V gene lookup returns CDR1 SGHRS and CDR2 YFSETQ. After removal of 4 bases from V and 5 bases from J, the junction contained 6 bases not matched to a gene. The CDR3 covers 15 residues. CDR3 in DNA: TGCGCCAGCAGCCCCGGGACTAGCGGTAAAGATACGCAGTATTTT. Protein sequence: CASSPGTSGKDTQYF.

The rearrangement joins TRBV3-1 (or the pseudogene TRBV3-2) to TRBJ2-2, with 9 bases identical to TRBD1. V was pared by 6 bases and J by 6 bases, with 5 bases of the junction left unmatched. The germline CDR1 and CDR2 sequences are LGHDT and YNNKEL (reference sequence). The CDR3 consists of 14 residues. CDR3: CASSRQGDAGELFF. The CDR3 DNA reads TGTGCCAGCAGTCGACAGGGGGACGCCGGGGAGCTGTTTTTT.

V and J are TRBV12-3 or TRBV12-4 and TRBJ1-1; the D gene is possibly TRBD1 (5 bases). Trimming left V 4 bases short and J 8 bases short, with 14 bases between. The CDR3 is 13 residues long. The CDR3 DNA reads as TGTGCCAGCAGTTCCCCGACAGTCACCGAAGCTTTCTTT. Translating gives CASSSPTVTEAFF.

The chain carries TRBV6-1 and TRBJ1-1, with TRBD1 matching over 10 bases. Germline loops: CDR1 MNHNS, CDR2 SASEGT. This CDR3 has 15 residues. With V trimmed by 6 bases and J by 1 base, 5 bases remained unmatched. CDR3 amino acids: CASRGRTGGNTEAFF. The CDR3 DNA reads TGTGCCAGCAGGGGCCGGACAGGGGGGAACACTGAAGCTTTCTTT.

The V gene is TRBV27, the J gene TRBJ2-1, with TRBD2 matching 8 bases. Germline V CDR1 and CDR2: MNHEY, SMNVEV (reference sequence). CDR3 size: 14 residues. The J segment lost 2 bases and the V segment lost 6 bases, leaving 3 bases of the junction unmatched. Written as DNA, the CDR3 is TGTGCCAGCAGCCCGGGACTAGCCTACAATGAGCAGTTCTTC. Its translation is CASSPGLAYNEQFF.

This clone occurred once. The V gene is TRBV1, the J gene TRBJ2-2; TRBD2 reflects the table's D call only, with no check against the DNA. TRBV1 is noted as a pseudogene. The CDR3 extends over 17 amino acids. The CDR3 bases are TGCACCAGCAGCCAATGCCGGACTAGCGGGGGGGACGGGGAGCTGTTTTTT. Translated, it gives CTSSQCRTSGGDGELFF.

The count of this clone is one. The chain couples TRBV5-1 to TRBJ1-1; no reliable D call. This CDR3 is 15 amino acids long. V lost 4 bases and J lost 5, with 18 bases in between. CDR1 is SGHRS, CDR2 YFSETQ, per germline. The CDR3 DNA follows: TGCGCCAGCAGCATTAGACCCGAGGGTCGGACTGAAGCTTTCTTT. It yields the protein CASSIRPEGRTEAFF.

V is TRBV27 and J is TRBJ1-1; 7 nucleotides align to TRBD1. V dropped 6 bases and J dropped 1; count of bases not matched to a gene: 5. CDR3 length equals 14 residues. From germline, CDR1 is MNHEY and CDR2 SMNVEV (reference sequence). The chain's CDR3 is CASRVTGRNTEAFF. The CDR3 region has the DNA TGTGCCAGCAGGGTGACAGGGCGGAACACTGAAGCTTTCTTT.

This clone appeared a single time. The CDR3 loop reads CASSADRGEQFF. The CDR3 DNA is TGTGCCAGCAGCGCGGACAGGGGCGAGCAGTTCTTC. The chain joins TRBV11-3 to TRBJ2-1; 9 bases match TRBD1. CDR3 size: 12 residues. Germline CDR1 and CDR2: SGHNT and YENEEA. V lost 5 bases and J lost 10; bases outside the gene matches: 3.